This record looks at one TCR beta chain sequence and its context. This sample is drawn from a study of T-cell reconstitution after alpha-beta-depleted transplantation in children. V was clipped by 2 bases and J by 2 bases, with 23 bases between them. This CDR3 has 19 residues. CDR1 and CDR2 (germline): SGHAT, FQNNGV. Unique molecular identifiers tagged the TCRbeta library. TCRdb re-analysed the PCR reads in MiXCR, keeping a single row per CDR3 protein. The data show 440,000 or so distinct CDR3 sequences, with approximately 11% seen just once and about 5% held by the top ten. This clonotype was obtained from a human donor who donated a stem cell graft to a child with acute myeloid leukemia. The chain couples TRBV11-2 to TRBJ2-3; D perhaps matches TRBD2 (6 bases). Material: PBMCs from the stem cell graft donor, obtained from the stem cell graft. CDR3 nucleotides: TGTGCCAGCAGCTTAAATCCGCTAAGGGTGGCGGGGCTCACAGATACGCAGTATTTT. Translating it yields CASSLNPLRVAGLTDTQYF.